The 27 T cell receptor beta chains listed next were all sequenced from one sample in a study of tumor-infiltrating lymphocytes in primary liver carcinoma. From 400 to 550 ng total RNA, TCR beta cDNA was generated with a primer in the constant region. Library construction for TCR beta comprised three nested multiplex PCR rounds performed with slightly modified ARM-PCR. Use of TRBV1-TRBV30 forward primers with a C-beta reverse primer characterized the first two PCR rounds, which lasted ten to eleven cycles each. Each CDR3 protein is one row after TCRdb ran MiXCR on the multiplex PCR reads. The data hold tens of thousands of distinct CDR3 sequences, with about 82% observed a single time. Starting material for RNA and DNA co-extraction consisted of roughly 19-31 mg of unsorted bulk tissue. The sample taken for sequencing was liver tumor tissue from sampling region 5. Sample subset: tumor region T5, tumor centre. The receptor set was obtained from a man aged 40-49 years with primary liver carcinoma and hepatitis B virus infection.

The V call is TRBV28, the J call TRBJ2-2, with D uncertain. V was pared by 5 bases and J by 8 bases, with 9 bases between. The germline CDR1 and CDR2 sequences are MDHEN and SYDVKM. The length of the CDR3 is 12 residues. The CDR3 DNA is TGTGCCAGCAGTCTTAACAGTGGGGAGCTGTTTTTT. This translates into CASSLNSGELFF.

For this clonotype: The conserved closing phenylalanine or tryptophan is absent in this CDR3, likely reflecting a read error. The DNA is left out, because the CDR3 cannot be placed on it with certainty; the CDR3 is given as TCRdb lists it. The V and J genes are TRBV11-2 and TRBJ2-1; the DNA was not used to check the table's D call, TRBD2. Germline CDR1 reads SGHAT; CDR2 reads FQNNGV. A total of 15 residues make up the CDR3, ends included. The CDR3 loop reads CASSPQRGGLGEQIL.

With respect to this clonotype: The junction differs from germline at one of its ends, possibly a read error. V gene TRBV10-1 combines with J gene TRBJ2-1; 11 bases map to TRBD1. CDR1 and CDR2 (germline): WNHNN, SYGVQD (reference sequence). This CDR3 spans 17 amino acids. This CDR3 is CARPLDRGQVSYNEQSF. CDR3 in DNA: TGCGCCAGACCTTTGGACAGGGGGCAAGTCTCCTACAATGAGCAATCCTTC.

As for this clonotype: The junction and the germline gene differ at one end; a read error may be behind it. The rearrangement joins TRBV4-3 to TRBJ2-7; a weak D match, TRBD1 (5 bases). Germline V gives CDR1 LGHNA, CDR2 YSLEER. This CDR3 region has 13 residues. The CDR3 nucleotides are TGCGCCAGCAGCCAAGTTTATGACAGAGAGCAGTATTTC. Amino acids: CASSQVYDREQYF.

Comments on this clonotype: An end of the junction does not agree with germline; a read error may underlie this. The chain employs TRBV7-8 and TRBJ2-3; tentatively, D is TRBD2 (6 bases). The CDR3 contains 15 residues. In germline, CDR1 is SGHVS, CDR2 FQNEAQ. CDR3 in amino acids: CASRPGAGSGDTQYF. DNA of the CDR3: TGTGCCAGCAGGCCAGGTGCGGGATCGGGGGATACGCAATATTTT.

A remark on this clonotype: The CDR3 end shows no conserved phenylalanine or tryptophan, and so a read error is likely. This chain joins TRBV5-6 and TRBJ2-1, with D possibly being TRBD2 (5 bases). From germline, CDR1 is SGHDT and CDR2 YYEEEE. This CDR3 has 16 amino acids. As DNA, the CDR3 is TGTGCCGGCAGCTTGGCGGGCGGACTCACCTACAATAAGCAGTTCATC. Translation gives CAGSLAGGLTYNKQFI.

This clonotype was picked up one time. V usage is TRBV6-5 and J usage is TRBJ2-2, with TRBD2 matching 11 bases. The CDR3 is 15 amino acids. The V segment lost 6 bases and the J segment 5 bases; nucleotides outside the gene matches: 5. Germline-derived CDR1 and CDR2 are MNHEY and SVGAGI. The DNA for the CDR3 is TGTGCCAGCAGCTTACTAGCGGGAGAAACCGGGGAGCTGTTTTTT. Its protein is CASSLLAGETGELFF.

In the case of this clonotype: A read error may produce the germline difference seen at one junction end. J is TRBJ2-7 and V is TRBV6-6; possible D gene TRBD2, 6 bases. Germline CDR1 MNHNY, CDR2 SVGAGI (reference sequence). CDR3 length: 12 residues. CDR3 sequence: CANSYLGGEQYF. The CDR3, as DNA: TGTGCCAACAGTTATTTGGGGGGCGAGCAGTACTTC.

Comments on this clonotype: The junction shows a germline mismatch at one end, possibly a read error. The V gene is TRBV5-5, the J gene TRBJ2-1; 7 bases are shared with TRBD2. This CDR3 has 16 residues. CDR1 and CDR2 (germline): SGHKS, YYEKEE (reference sequence). This CDR3 reads CVSSYQTSRTYNEQFF. In DNA, the CDR3 is TGTGTCAGCAGCTATCAGACTAGCAGGACATACAATGAGCAGTTCTTC. The variable domain in full, completed from reference TRBV5-5 and TRBJ2-1, reads DAGVTQSPTHLIKTRGQQVTLRCSPISGHKSVSWYQQVLGQGPQFIFQYYEKEERGRGNFPDRFSARQFPNYSSELNVNALLLGDSALYLCVSSYQTSRTYNEQFFGPGTRLTVL.

Worth noting for this clonotype: This may stem from a read error, because a much larger clone lies one nucleotide away. This rearrangement joins TRBV28 to TRBJ2-1; 7 bases are shared with TRBD2. CDR3 size: 14 residues. Germline V gives CDR1 MDHEN, CDR2 SYDVKM. CDR3 sequence reads: CVSKSGTRYNEQFF. The CDR3 DNA reads TGTGTCAGCAAGAGCGGGACCCGCTACAATGAGCAGTTCTTC.

In this sample, this clonotype turned up a few times. This chain connects TRBV27 to TRBJ2-3, with 8 positions matching TRBD2. With 5 bases clipped from V and 4 bases from J, the junction kept 26 bases outside the gene matches. Germline V gene lookup returns CDR1 MNHEY and CDR2 SMNVEV (reference sequence). The CDR3 has 21 residues. The CDR3, as DNA: TGTGCCAGCAGTCCCTACTTCGGCTTAGGGCTAGCGGGTGGGGCCCCAGATACGCAGTATTTT. Its translation is CASSPYFGLGLAGGAPDTQYF.

For this clonotype: A junction boundary mismatches the germline segment, possibly from a read error. The chain uses TRBV5-5 and TRBJ1-1; 7 nucleotides line up with TRBD1. The CDR3 has 15 amino acids. The V gene's germline CDR1 is SGHKS and CDR2 YYEKEE (reference sequence). CDR3 sequence reads: CASSSTGDMNTEAFF. The CDR3 region has the DNA TGTGCCAGCAGCAGCACAGGGGATATGAATACTGAAGCTTTCTTT.

On this clonotype: Lacking the conserved final phenylalanine or tryptophan, this CDR3 likely reflects a read error. The V and J genes are TRBV11-2 and TRBJ2-2, with D maybe TRBD2 (6 bases). The CDR3 is 15 residues long. The V gene's germline CDR1 is SGHAT and CDR2 FQNNGV. The CDR3 nucleotides are TGTGCCGGCAGCTTTGCGGGATCGAACACCGGTGAGCTGTTTTCT. As protein: CAGSFAGSNTGELFS.

Regarding this clonotype: The junction departs from germline at one end; a sequencing error may be responsible. The rearrangement joins TRBV4-2 to TRBJ1-1; possible D gene TRBD1, 5 bases. CDR1 is LGHNA and CDR2 is YNFKEQ in the germline V gene. The CDR3 is 14 residues long. Written as DNA, the CDR3 is TGTGCTAGCAGCGCTGGACTGGGGGACACTGAAGCTTTCTTT. Amino acid sequence: CASSAGLGDTEAFF.

This clonotype is judged medium-sized (0.01 to 0.1%). V gene TRBV6-5 combines with J gene TRBJ2-7; D uncertain. V lost 6 bases to trimming and J lost 4 bases, with 7 bases between them. This CDR3 has 11 residues. CDR1 and CDR2 (germline): MNHEY, SVGAGI. The chain's CDR3 is CASRVGYEQYF. CDR3 nucleotide sequence: TGTGCCAGCAGGGTTGGATACGAGCAGTACTTC.

V usage is TRBV5-5 and J usage is TRBJ2-1; D remains ambiguous. Trimming left V 2 bases short and J 6 bases short, with 21 bases between. This CDR3 is built from 17 residues. CDR1 is SGHKS, CDR2 YYEKEE, per germline (reference sequence). The CDR3 loop reads CASSFLSPDCPFNEQFF. DNA of the CDR3: TGTGCCAGCAGCTTCTTGTCCCCTGATTGCCCTTTCAATGAGCAGTTCTTC.

The chain carries TRBV6-2 or TRBV6-3 and TRBJ1-5; no reliable D call. Per germline, CDR1 MNHEY and CDR2 SVGEGT. This CDR3 comprises 15 residues. In DNA form, the CDR3 reads TGTGTGAGCAGTTTGGAGAGTTATAGCAATCAGCCCCAGCATTTT. It translates to CVSSLESYSNQPQHF.

A note on this clonotype: Germline is not matched at one junction end, which may reflect a read error. The chain combines TRBV6-2 or TRBV6-3 with TRBJ1-1, with unresolved D. The CDR3 contains 13 residues. Germline V gene lookup returns CDR1 MNHEY and CDR2 SVGEGT. CDR3 amino acids: CVSSNYLYAEAFF. CDR3 in DNA: TGTGTCAGCAGCAACTATTTGTACGCTGAAGCTTTCTTT.

This clonotype was seen at least ten times. J is TRBJ2-6 and V is TRBV7-9, with TRBD1 matching 9 bases. CDR3 length: 18 amino acids. The trim removed 5 bases at V and 0 bases at J, leaving 8 bases unmatched. Germline V gene data show CDR1 as SEHNR and CDR2 as FQNEAQ (reference sequence). This CDR3 is CASSGRDRDSSGANVLTF. CDR3 DNA sequence: TGTGCCAGCAGCGGCCGGGACAGGGACAGCTCTGGGGCCAACGTCCTGACTTTC.

This clonotype has just a few counts. The missing conserved phenylalanine or tryptophan at the end of this CDR3 makes a read error likely. The chain carries TRBV4-3 and TRBJ2-2; D possibly uses TRBD1 or TRBD2 (5 bases each). The CDR3 covers 13 residues. In germline, CDR1 is LGHNA, CDR2 YSLEER. CDR3 DNA: TGCGCCAGCAGTCAAGATTTGGGGGTGGAGCTGTTTTGT. Encoded protein: CASSQDLGVELFC.

The chain carries TRBV5-6 and TRBJ2-7; possibly TRBD1 or TRBD2 for D (5 bases each). The ends were cut back, 4 bases at V and 5 bases at J, with 16 bases in the middle. This CDR3 is built from 14 residues. CDR1 and CDR2 from the germline V gene are SGHDT and YYEEEE. CDR3 sequence reads: CASSRGRVIDEQYF. The DNA of the CDR3 is TGTGCCAGCAGCCGGGGCAGGGTCATAGACGAGCAGTACTTC.

A remark on this clonotype: A read error may produce the germline difference seen at one junction end. The J gene is TRBJ2-2, the V gene TRBV11-1, with a tentative D call TRBD1 (5 bases). Germline V gene lookup returns CDR1 SGHAT and CDR2 FQDESV (reference sequence). This CDR3 spans 14 amino acids. CDR3 sequence (DNA): TGTGCCAGCAGCTATACAGGAGTTACCGTGGAGCTGTTTTTT. Translated: CASSYTGVTVELFF.

In regard to this clonotype: Its ends do not fully match the called genes, so a read error is possible. The chain carries TRBV11-2 and TRBJ2-1, with D hard to call. The CDR3 has 16 residues. Germline CDR1 is SGHAT and CDR2 is FQNNGV. Here the CDR3 DNA reads TGTGCCAGCAGCTTAGATCCAGAGAGCCCTTACAATGAGCAGTTATTC. It translates to CASSLDPESPYNEQLF.

This clonotype has just one count. The junction and the germline gene differ at one end; a read error may be behind it. J is TRBJ2-6 and V is TRBV12-3 or TRBV12-4; TRBD1 might be the D (5 bases). CDR3 length: 15 residues. The CDR3 region is CDSTLSRSGANVLTF. The CDR3 DNA follows: TGTGACAGCACCCTCTCCCGCTCTGGGGCCAACGTCCTGACCTTC.

In the case of this clonotype: A much larger clone sits a single nucleotide away, making a read error possible. The gene calls are TRBV5-1 and TRBJ2-3, with D hard to call. Germline loops: CDR1 SGHRS, CDR2 YFSETQ. CDR3 length: 14 amino acids. CDR3 nucleotide sequence: TGCACCAGCAGCCCCCCCTACAGCACAGATACGCAGTATTTT. It is translated as CTSSPPYSTDTQYF.

The gene calls are TRBV5-4 and TRBJ2-5, with TRBD2 identical over 7 bases. Germline CDR1 SGHNT, CDR2 YYREEE (reference sequence). This CDR3 has 17 residues. The ends lost 4 bases at V and 4 bases at J; junction bases unmatched: 16. In nucleotides, the CDR3 is TGTGCCAGCAGCCATCTCCGCGCAGCGGGAAGGGGAGAGACCCAGTACTTC. Its protein product is CASSHLRAAGRGETQYF.

In regard to this clonotype: One end of the junction is discordant with germline, which a read error may explain. CDR3 residues: CVSSLIAGESSTDTQYF. The DNA for the CDR3 is TGTGTCAGCAGCCTAATAGCGGGAGAGTCTAGCACAGATACGCAGTATTTT. The chain joins TRBV11-2 to TRBJ2-3, with 9 bases matching TRBD2. This CDR3 is built from 17 residues. Germline CDR1 SGHAT, CDR2 FQNNGV. The whole variable domain, remainder taken from reference TRBV11-2 and TRBJ2-3, is EAGVAQSPRYKIIEKRQSVAFWCNPISGHATLYWYQQILGQGPKLLIQFQNNGVVDDSQLPKDRFSAERLKGVDSTLKIQPAKLEDSAVYLCVSSLIAGESSTDTQYFGPGTRLTVL.